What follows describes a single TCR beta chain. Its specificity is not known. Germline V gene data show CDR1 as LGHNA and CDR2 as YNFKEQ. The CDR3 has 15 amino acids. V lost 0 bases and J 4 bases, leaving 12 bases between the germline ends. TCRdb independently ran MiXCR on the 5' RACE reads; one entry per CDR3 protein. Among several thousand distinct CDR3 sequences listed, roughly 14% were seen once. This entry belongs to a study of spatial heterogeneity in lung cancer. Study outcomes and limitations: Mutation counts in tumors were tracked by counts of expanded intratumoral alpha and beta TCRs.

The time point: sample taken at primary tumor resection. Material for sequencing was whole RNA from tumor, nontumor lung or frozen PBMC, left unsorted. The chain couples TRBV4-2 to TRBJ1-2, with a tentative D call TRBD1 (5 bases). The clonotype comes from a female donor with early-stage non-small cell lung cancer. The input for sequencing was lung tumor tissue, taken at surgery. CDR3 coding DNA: TGTGCCAGCAGCCAAGACGCCGGGACCGGCTATGGCTACACCTTC. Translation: CASSQDAGTGYGYTF.